This passage covers 15 T cell receptor beta chains from one sample sequenced in a study of T-cell reconstitution after alpha-beta-depleted transplantation in children. Using unique molecular identifiers, the investigators prepared the TCRbeta library. TCRdb reprocessed the PCR reads with MiXCR, giving one entry per CDR3 protein. The data contain a few hundred thousand distinct CDR3 sequences, 10% of them singletons. This sample comprised PBMCs from the stem cell graft donor, obtained from the stem cell graft. These receptors were taken from a human donor who donated a stem cell graft to a child with acute lymphoblastic leukemia.

This clonotype was counted between two and nine times. The V call is TRBV5-6, the J call TRBJ1-6, with D hard to call. There are 15 residues in the CDR3. Germline CDR1 and CDR2: SGHDT and YYEEEE. V shed 5 bases and J shed 6 bases, with 15 bases lying between them. For the CDR3, the DNA is TGTGCCAGCAGTTCGGTGGGGTTGGGTAATTCACCCCTCCACTTT. Protein sequence: CASSSVGLGNSPLHF.

The chain joins TRBV20-1 to TRBJ1-5; no firm D call. CDR1 and CDR2 (germline): DFQATT, SNEGSKA (reference sequence). V gave up 5 bases and J gave up 2 bases, with 19 bases separating them. The CDR3 length is 16 residues. The CDR3 nucleotides are TGCAGTGCTGTGGGGTTAACTGGTCGGCGCAATCAGCCCCAGCATTTT. It yields the protein CSAVGLTGRRNQPQHF.

This clonotype has a handful of counts. The chain carries TRBV15 and TRBJ2-1; 9 bases align to TRBD2. CDR3 length: 16 residues. V lost 3 bases and J lost 7; bases outside the gene matches: 10. Germline V gene data show CDR1 as LNHNV and CDR2 as YYDKDF (reference sequence). CDR3 region: CATSSPSSGRWNEQFF. DNA for the CDR3: TGTGCCACCAGCAGCCCCTCAAGCGGGAGGTGGAATGAGCAGTTCTTC.

This clonotype showed up many times. The chain links TRBV9 to TRBJ2-5; D uncertain. The V gene's germline CDR1 is SGDLS and CDR2 YYNGEE. The CDR3 spans 15 residues. V lost 0 bases and J 5 bases, leaving 14 bases between the germline ends. CDR3 sequence: CASSVAGELGETQYF. The CDR3 DNA is TGTGCCAGCAGCGTAGCTGGTGAACTGGGGGAGACCCAGTACTTC.

This clonotype was seen only a few times. The chain couples TRBV29-1 to TRBJ2-1; maybe TRBD2 (6 bases). Germline values: CDR1 SQVTM, CDR2 ANQGSEA. The CDR3 consists of 17 residues. V lost 2 bases and J 2 bases, leaving 19 bases between the germline ends. The CDR3 sequence is CSVEFGGFGGAYNEQFF. CDR3 bases: TGCAGCGTTGAATTTGGAGGGTTTGGTGGGGCCTACAATGAGCAGTTCTTC.

The chain uses TRBV27 and TRBJ2-6, with D possibly being TRBD1 or TRBD2 (6 bases each). Germline V gene lookup returns CDR1 MNHEY and CDR2 SMNVEV (reference sequence). V was clipped by 3 bases and J by 0 bases, with 15 bases between them. The CDR3 is 18 residues long. CDR3 loop: CASSFSASGASGANVLTF. The CDR3 coding sequence is TGTGCCAGCAGTTTTTCGGCTTCGGGGGCCTCTGGGGCCAACGTCCTGACTTTC. Together with reference TRBV27 and TRBJ2-6, the CDR3 gives the full variable domain: EAQVTQNPRYLITVTGKKLTVTCSQNMNHEYMSWYRQDPGLGLRQIYYSMNVEVTDKGDVPEGYKVSRKEKRNFPLILESPSPNQTSLYFCASSFSASGASGANVLTFGAGSRLTVL.

The CDR3 loop reads CASSFWGDDTQYF. The CDR3 DNA reads TGTGCCAGCAGCTTCTGGGGAGACGATACGCAGTATTTT. This chain uses TRBV7-8 with TRBJ2-3; D might be TRBD2 (5 bases). V dropped 3 bases and J dropped 6 bases, with 10 bases sitting between them. The CDR3 extends over 13 amino acids. Germline CDR1 reads SGHVS; CDR2 reads FQNEAQ.

The chain has TRBV14 and TRBJ2-3; TRBD2 agrees at 8 bases. CDR3 length: 16 residues. The germline gives CDR1 SGHDN, CDR2 FVKESK. J lost 5 bases, V lost 3 bases, and 10 bases had no gene match. This chain's CDR3 is CASSQLSGGYGDTQYF. The CDR3 coding sequence is TGTGCCAGCAGCCAGCTTTCGGGAGGGTATGGAGATACGCAGTATTTT.

There are many counts of this clonotype. The J gene is TRBJ2-3, the V gene TRBV5-1; D not resolved. Trimming took 7 bases from V and 3 from J, leaving 12 bases between them. CDR3 size: 13 residues. Germline assignment: CDR1 SGHRS and CDR2 YFSETQ. This chain's CDR3 is CASQSLLTDTQYF. The CDR3 nucleotides read TGCGCCAGCCAGAGCTTATTGACAGATACGCAGTATTTT.

This clonotype was counted between two and nine times. The chain joins TRBV12-3 or TRBV12-4 to TRBJ2-3; D gene uncertain. Trimming took off 6 bases at V and 6 bases at J, with 22 bases between the two ends. This CDR3 has 16 amino acids. DNA for the CDR3: TGTGCCAGCAGCACGCCGGGCCCGTCATTGGAGGATACGCAGTATTTT. It specifies CASSTPGPSLEDTQYF.

This clonotype was found a few times. The genes are TRBV12-3 or TRBV12-4 and TRBJ2-1; 10 bases fit TRBD1. Germline trimming cut 3 bases from V and 12 bases from J; bases unmatched to any gene: 14. The CDR3 runs to 16 residues. The CDR3 region has the DNA TGTGCCAGCAGTTTCACAGGACAGGGGGGAGTTCGTGGGCAGTTCTTC. Translated, it gives CASSFTGQGGVRGQFF.

The chain links TRBV4-1 to TRBJ1-1; 7 bases fit TRBD1. The germline V gene encodes CDR1 MGHRA and CDR2 YSYEKL. This CDR3 region has 18 residues. Trimming cost V 3 bases and J 0 bases; bases outside gene matches: 13. CDR3 nucleotides: TGCGCCAGCAGCCAGATGATACAGGGGCTCGGGATGAACACTGAAGCTTTCTTT. Residues: CASSQMIQGLGMNTEAFF.

The table lists this clonotype with a few counts. The chain has TRBV5-1 and TRBJ2-1; tentative D call: TRBD2 (5 bases). Trimming took off 6 bases at V and 8 bases at J, with 21 bases between the two ends. The CDR3 is 15 residues long. CDR1 and CDR2 (germline): SGHRS, YFSETQ. The CDR3 protein is CASKPLDDGVHEQFF. CDR3 bases: TGCGCCAGCAAACCACTAGATGACGGCGTGCATGAGCAGTTCTTC.

The table lists this clonotype with a few counts. The rearrangement uses TRBV20-1 and TRBJ2-1; 12 nucleotides agree with TRBD2. From germline, CDR1 is DFQATT and CDR2 SNEGSKA (reference sequence). This CDR3 region has 17 residues. Germline trimming cut 3 bases from V and 3 bases from J; bases unmatched to any gene: 9. The CDR3 reads CSASNRGLAGFYNEQFF. The CDR3 coding sequence is TGCAGTGCTAGTAACCGGGGACTAGCGGGCTTCTACAATGAGCAGTTCTTC.

This clonotype was counted ten times or more. The V and J genes are TRBV7-9 and TRBJ1-4; D may be TRBD1 (6 bases). The CDR3 length is 17 residues. Germline CDR1 is SEHNR and CDR2 is FQNEAQ (reference sequence). V was clipped by 5 bases and J by 0 bases, with 16 bases between them. Here the CDR3 reads CASSPAPGASTNEKLFF. The DNA for the CDR3 is TGTGCCAGCAGCCCAGCGCCAGGGGCCTCAACTAATGAAAAACTGTTTTTT.